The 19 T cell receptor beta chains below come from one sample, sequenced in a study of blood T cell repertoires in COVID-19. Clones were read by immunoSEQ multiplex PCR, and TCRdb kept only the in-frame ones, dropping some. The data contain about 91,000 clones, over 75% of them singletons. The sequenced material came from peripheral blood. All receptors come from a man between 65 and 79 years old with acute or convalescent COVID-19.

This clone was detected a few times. Here the CDR3 reads CSASVGGLYSNQPQHF. As DNA, the CDR3 is TGCAGTGCTAGTGTCGGGGGACTCTATAGCAATCAGCCCCAGCATTTT. This chain uses TRBV20-1 with TRBJ1-5; TRBD1 might be the D (5 bases). The CDR3 is 16 residues long. Trimming removed 3 bases from V and 0 bases from J, with 15 bases in between. The germline V gene has CDR1 DFQATT and CDR2 SNEGSKA (reference sequence).

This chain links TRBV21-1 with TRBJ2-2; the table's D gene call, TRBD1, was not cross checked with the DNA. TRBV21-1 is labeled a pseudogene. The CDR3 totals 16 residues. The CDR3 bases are TGTGCCAGCAGCTATTACAGGGGGCGCCGGACCGGGGAGCTGTTTTTT. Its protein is CASSYYRGRRTGELFF.

The CDR3 DNA follows: TGCGCCAGCAGCCGCACGGAGGTTCACAATGAGCAGTTCTTC. Translated: CASSRTEVHNEQFF. This chain links TRBV5-1 with TRBJ2-1, with a possible D match to TRBD2 (5 bases). The CDR3 runs to 14 residues. Germline assignment: CDR1 SGHRS and CDR2 YFSETQ. Deletions cut 4 bases from V and 5 bases from J, with 13 bases between.

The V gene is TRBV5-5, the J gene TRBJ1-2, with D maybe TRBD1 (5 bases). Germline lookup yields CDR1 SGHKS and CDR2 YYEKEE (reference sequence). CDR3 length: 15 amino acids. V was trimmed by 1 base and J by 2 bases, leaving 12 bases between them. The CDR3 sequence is CASSLLLTANYGYTF. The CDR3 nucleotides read TGTGCCAGCAGCTTGCTGCTGACAGCAAACTATGGCTACACCTTC.

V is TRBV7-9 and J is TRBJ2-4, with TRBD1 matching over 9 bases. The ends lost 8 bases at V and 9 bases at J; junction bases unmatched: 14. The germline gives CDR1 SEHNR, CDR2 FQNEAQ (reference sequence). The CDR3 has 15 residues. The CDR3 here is CASGPIRDRVSIQYF. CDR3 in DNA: TGTGCCAGCGGTCCTATACGGGACAGGGTATCCATTCAGTACTTC. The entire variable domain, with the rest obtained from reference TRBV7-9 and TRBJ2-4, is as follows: DTGVSQNPRHKITKRGQNVTFRCDPISEHNRLYWYRQTLGQGPEFLTYFQNEAQLEKSRLLSDRFSAERPKGSFSTLEIQRTEQGDSAMYLCASGPIRDRVSIQYFGAGTRLSVL.

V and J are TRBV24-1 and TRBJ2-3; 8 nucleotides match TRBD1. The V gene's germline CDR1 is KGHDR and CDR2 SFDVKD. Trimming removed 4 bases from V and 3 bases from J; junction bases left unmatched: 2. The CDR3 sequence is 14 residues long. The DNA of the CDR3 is TGTGCCACCAGTGACTGGACAGGGACAGATACGCAGTATTTT. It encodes CATSDWTGTDTQYF.

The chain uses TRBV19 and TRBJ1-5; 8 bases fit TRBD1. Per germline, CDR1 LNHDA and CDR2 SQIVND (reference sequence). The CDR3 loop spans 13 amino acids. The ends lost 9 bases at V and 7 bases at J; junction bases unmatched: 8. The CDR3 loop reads CASDRDRIQPQHF. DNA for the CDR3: TGTGCCAGCGACCGGGACAGGATCCAGCCCCAGCATTTT.

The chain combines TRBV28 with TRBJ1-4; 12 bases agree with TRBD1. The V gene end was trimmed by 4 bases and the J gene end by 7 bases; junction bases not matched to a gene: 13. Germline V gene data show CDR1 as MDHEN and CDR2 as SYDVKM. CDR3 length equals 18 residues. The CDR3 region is CASSSSGTGGSRGEKLFF. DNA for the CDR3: TGTGCCAGCAGTTCCTCCGGGACAGGGGGCTCTAGGGGTGAAAAACTGTTTTTT.

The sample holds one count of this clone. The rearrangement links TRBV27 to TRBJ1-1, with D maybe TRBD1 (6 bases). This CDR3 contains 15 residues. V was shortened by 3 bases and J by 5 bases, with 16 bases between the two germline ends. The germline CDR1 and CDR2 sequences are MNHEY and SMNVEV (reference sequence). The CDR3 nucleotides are TGTGCCAGCAGTTTTTCAATTACCGGACAGACTGAAGCTTTCTTT. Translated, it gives CASSFSITGQTEAFF.

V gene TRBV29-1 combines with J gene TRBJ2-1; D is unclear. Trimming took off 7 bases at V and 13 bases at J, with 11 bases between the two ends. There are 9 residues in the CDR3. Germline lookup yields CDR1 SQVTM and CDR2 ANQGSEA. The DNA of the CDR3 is TGCAGCGCAGCGAAGCATCAGTTCTTC. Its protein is CSAAKHQFF.

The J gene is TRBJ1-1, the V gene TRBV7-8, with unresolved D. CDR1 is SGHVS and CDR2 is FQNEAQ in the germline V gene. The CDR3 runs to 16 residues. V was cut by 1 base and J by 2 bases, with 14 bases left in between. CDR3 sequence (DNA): TGTGCCAGCAGCTTAGGAAGGCGCCGCGGTAACACTGAAGCTTTCTTT. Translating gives CASSLGRRRGNTEAFF. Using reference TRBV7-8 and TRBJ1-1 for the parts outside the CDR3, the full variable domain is GAGVSQSPRYKVAKRGQDVALRCDPISGHVSLFWYQQALGQGPEFLTYFQNEAQLDKSGLPSDRFFAERPEGSVSTLKIQRTQQEDSAVYLCASSLGRRRGNTEAFFGQGTRLTVV.

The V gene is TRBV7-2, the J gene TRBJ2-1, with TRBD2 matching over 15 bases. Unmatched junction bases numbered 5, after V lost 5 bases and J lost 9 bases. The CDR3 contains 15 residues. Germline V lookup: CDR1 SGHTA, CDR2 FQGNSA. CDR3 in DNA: TGTGCCAGCAGCCCGGGACTAGCGGGGGGAACTGAGCAGTTCTTC. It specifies CASSPGLAGGTEQFF.

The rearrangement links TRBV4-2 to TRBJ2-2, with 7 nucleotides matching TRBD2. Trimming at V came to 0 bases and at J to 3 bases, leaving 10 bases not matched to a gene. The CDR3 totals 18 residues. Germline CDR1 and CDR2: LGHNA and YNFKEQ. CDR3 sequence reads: CASSQDTPSGEYTGELFF. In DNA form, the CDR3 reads TGTGCCAGCAGCCAAGATACCCCGAGCGGGGAATACACCGGGGAGCTGTTTTTT.

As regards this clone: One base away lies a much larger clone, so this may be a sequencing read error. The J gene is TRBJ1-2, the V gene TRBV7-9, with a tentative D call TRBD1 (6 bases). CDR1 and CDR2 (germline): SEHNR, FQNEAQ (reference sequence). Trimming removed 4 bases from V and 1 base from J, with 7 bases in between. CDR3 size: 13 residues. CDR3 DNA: TGTGCCAGCAGCTCGGACAGTAACTATGGCTACACCTTC. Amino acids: CASSSDSNYGYTF.

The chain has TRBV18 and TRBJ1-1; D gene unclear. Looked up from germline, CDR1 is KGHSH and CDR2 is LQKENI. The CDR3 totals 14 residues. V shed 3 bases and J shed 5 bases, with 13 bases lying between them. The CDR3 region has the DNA TGTGCCAGCTCACCCGGGGTCGACGAGACTGAAGCTTTCTTT. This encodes CASSPGVDETEAFF.

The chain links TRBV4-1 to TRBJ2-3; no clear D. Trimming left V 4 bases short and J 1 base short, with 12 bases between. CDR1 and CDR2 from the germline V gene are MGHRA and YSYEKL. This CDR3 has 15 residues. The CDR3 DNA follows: TGCGCCAGCAGCCCCCGTGGGCAGGGCACAGATACGCAGTATTTT. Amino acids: CASSPRGQGTDTQYF.

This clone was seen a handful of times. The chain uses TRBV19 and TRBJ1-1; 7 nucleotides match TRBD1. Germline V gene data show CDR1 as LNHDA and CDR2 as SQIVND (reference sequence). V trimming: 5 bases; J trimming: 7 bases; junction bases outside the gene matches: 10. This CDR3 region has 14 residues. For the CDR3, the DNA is TGTGCCAGTAGTGTCCACGGGACAGCCTTTGAAGCTTTCTTT. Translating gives CASSVHGTAFEAFF.

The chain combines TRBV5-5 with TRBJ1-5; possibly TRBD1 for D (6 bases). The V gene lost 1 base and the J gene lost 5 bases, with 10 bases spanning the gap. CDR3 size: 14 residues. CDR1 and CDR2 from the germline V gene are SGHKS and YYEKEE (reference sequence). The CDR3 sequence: CASSLQGNHQPQHF. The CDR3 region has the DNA TGTGCCAGCAGCTTGCAGGGGAACCATCAGCCCCAGCATTTT.

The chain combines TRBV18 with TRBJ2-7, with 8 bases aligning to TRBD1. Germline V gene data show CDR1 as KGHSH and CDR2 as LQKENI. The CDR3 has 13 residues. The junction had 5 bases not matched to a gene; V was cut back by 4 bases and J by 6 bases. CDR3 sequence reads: CASSQMDRVEQYF. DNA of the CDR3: TGTGCCAGCTCACAGATGGACAGGGTCGAGCAGTACTTC.